The T cell receptor beta chain described here comes from a study of cytomegalovirus exposure and HLA in healthy donors. Details on this clone: This sample also contains other DNA sequences that code for the same CDR3.

The CDR3 is 17 residues long. Germline V CDR1 and CDR2: PRHDT, FYEKMQ (reference sequence). A multiplex PCR was run with 60 Vbeta primers and 13 Jbeta primers. Measured with immunoSEQ multiplex PCR; TCRdb has only the in-frame clones, and not every one. This table holds about 89,000 clones, 77% found once. The clonotype originates from a man in his thirties or forties in good health and CMV-seronegative. The chain links TRBV13 to TRBJ1-2; 8 bases are a match to TRBD1. Specimen: PBMCs. CDR3 in amino acids: CASRHRGAGDHNYGYTF. The DNA of the CDR3 is TGTGCTAGCCGACACAGGGGGGCGGGGGACCATAACTATGGCTACACCTTC.